The clone carrying this T cell receptor beta chain was recorded once. The repertoire was sequenced with immunoSEQ multiplex PCR; TCRdb's copy has only in-frame clones and lacks some. This table has under 65,000 clones, 86% appearing once. The data originate from a study of control samples from healthy donors and cancer patients. The ends were cut back, 5 bases at V and 4 bases at J, with 14 bases in the middle. Per germline, CDR1 MRHNA and CDR2 SNTAGT. The CDR3 totals 14 residues. The chain employs TRBV6-4 and TRBJ1-1; D is perhaps TRBD1 (6 bases). Sequencing was performed on PBMCs. This clonotype was obtained from a woman aged 50 to 60 with lung cancer. CDR3 in amino acids: CASSSGGAGTEAFF. As DNA, the CDR3 is TGTGCCAGCAGTTCGGGGGGGGCCGGCACTGAAGCTTTCTTT.